Below, one T cell receptor beta chain is given with its context. These data originate in a study of blood T cells in healthy people across ages. CDR3 length equals 15 residues. Trimming removed 4 bases at V and 5 bases at J, with 18 bases between. Germline V CDR1 and CDR2: MNHEY, SVGEGT. Sample-barcoded 5' priming and a J-beta primer mix drove a second PCR of roughly 6 to 12 cycles. In TCRdb, the 5' RACE reads were re-called with MiXCR into one record per CDR3 protein. Here the sample spans 1.8 million or so distinct CDR3 sequences, 30% to 40% being singletons. Researchers report isolating at least 7 million PBMCs per sample.

The receptor's source is a human donor in good health. The chain employs TRBV6-2 or TRBV6-3 and TRBJ2-7, with D tentatively TRBD1 or TRBD2 (5 bases each). Sample: blood. CDR3 sequence reads: CASSSQGRGINEQYF. The CDR3 nucleotides read TGTGCCAGCAGTTCTCAGGGAAGAGGGATCAACGAGCAGTACTTC.